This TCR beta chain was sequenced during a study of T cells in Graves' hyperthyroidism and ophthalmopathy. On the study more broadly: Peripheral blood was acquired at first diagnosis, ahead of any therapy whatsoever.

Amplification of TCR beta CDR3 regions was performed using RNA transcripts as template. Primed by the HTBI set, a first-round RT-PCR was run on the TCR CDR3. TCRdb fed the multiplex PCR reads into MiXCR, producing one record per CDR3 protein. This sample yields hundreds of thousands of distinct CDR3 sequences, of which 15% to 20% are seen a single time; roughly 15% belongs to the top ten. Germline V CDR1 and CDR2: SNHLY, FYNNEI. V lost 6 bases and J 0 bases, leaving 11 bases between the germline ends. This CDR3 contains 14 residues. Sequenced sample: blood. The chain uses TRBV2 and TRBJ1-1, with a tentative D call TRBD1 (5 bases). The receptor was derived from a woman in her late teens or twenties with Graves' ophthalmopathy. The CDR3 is CASSAGIMNTEAFF. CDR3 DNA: TGTGCCAGCAGCGCAGGGATCATGAACACTGAAGCTTTCTTT.